The present T cell receptor (beta chain) was sequenced within a study of T cells in Graves' hyperthyroidism and ophthalmopathy. Amplification yielded TCR beta CDR3 regions, with RNA transcripts as the source. A first-round RT-PCR of the TCR CDR3 used the HTBI primer set. TCRdb processed the multiplex PCR reads anew with MiXCR; each CDR3 protein has one entry. The data hold a few hundred thousand distinct CDR3 sequences, with under 15% observed a single time. The CDR3 consists of 20 residues. Germline CDR1 and CDR2: LNHNV and YYDKDF (reference sequence). J gave up 1 base and V 0 bases, and 12 bases lay outside the gene matches.

This chain connects TRBV15 to TRBJ2-1; 10 bases match TRBD2. The clonotype comes from a woman in her thirties with Graves' hyperthyroidism. Sequencing input: blood. Written as DNA, the CDR3 is TGTGCCACCAGCAGAGACTTCAGGCGACTAGCGGGTGCATCCTACAATGAGCAGTTCTTC. It translates to CATSRDFRRLAGASYNEQFF.